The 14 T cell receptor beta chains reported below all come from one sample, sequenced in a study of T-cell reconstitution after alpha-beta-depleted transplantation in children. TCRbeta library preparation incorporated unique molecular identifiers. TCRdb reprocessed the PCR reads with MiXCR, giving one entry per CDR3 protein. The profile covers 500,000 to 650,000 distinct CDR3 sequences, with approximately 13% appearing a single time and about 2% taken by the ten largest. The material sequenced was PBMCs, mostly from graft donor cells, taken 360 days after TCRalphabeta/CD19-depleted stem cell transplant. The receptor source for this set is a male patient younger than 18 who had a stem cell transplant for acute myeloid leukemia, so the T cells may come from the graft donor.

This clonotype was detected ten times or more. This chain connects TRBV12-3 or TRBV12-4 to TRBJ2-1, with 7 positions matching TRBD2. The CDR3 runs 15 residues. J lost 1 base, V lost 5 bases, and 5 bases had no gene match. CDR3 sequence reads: CASSPREPSYNEQFF. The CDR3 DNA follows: TGTGCCAGCAGTCCGCGGGAGCCGTCCTACAATGAGCAGTTCTTC.

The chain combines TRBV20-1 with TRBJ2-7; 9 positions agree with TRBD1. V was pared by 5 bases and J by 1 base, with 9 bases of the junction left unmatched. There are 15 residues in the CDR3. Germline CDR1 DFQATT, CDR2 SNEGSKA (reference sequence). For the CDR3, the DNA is TGCAGTGCTCGGCCCGGGACAGGGTATTCCTACGAGCAGTACTTC. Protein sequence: CSARPGTGYSYEQYF.

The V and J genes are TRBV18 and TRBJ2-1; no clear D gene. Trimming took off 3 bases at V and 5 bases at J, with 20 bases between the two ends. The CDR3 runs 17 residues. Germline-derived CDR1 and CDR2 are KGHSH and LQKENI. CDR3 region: CASSPRRGRTINNEQFF. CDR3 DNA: TGTGCCAGCTCACCCAGGAGAGGACGGACGATTAACAATGAGCAGTTCTTC.

CDR3 protein: CASSPIGLAGGTDTQYF. In DNA form, the CDR3 reads TGTGCCAGCTCACCGATCGGACTAGCGGGAGGAACAGATACGCAGTATTTT. V is TRBV18 and J is TRBJ2-3; 14 bases are shared with TRBD2. V trimming: 3 bases; J trimming: 3 bases; junction bases outside the gene matches: 5. Looked up from germline, CDR1 is KGHSH and CDR2 is LQKENI. The CDR3 covers 17 residues.

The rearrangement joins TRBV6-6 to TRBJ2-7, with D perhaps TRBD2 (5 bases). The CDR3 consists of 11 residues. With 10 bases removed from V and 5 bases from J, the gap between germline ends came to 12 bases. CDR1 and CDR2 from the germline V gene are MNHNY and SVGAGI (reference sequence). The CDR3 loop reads CATRTGDEQYF. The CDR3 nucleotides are TGTGCCACCAGGACCGGGGACGAGCAGTACTTC.

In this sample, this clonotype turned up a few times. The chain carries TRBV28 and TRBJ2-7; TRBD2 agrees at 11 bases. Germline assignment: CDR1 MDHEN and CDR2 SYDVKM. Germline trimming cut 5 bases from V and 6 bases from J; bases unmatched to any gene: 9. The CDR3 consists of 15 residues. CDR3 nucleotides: TGTGCCAGCAGTATAAATAGCGGGAGGGCCTCCGAGCAGTACTTC. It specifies CASSINSGRASEQYF.

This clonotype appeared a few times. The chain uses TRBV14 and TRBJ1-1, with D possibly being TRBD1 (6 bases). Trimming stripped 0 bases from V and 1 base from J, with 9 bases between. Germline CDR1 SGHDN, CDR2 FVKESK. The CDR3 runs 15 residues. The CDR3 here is CASSQDYRENTEAFF. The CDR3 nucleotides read TGTGCCAGCAGCCAAGATTACAGGGAGAACACTGAAGCTTTCTTT.

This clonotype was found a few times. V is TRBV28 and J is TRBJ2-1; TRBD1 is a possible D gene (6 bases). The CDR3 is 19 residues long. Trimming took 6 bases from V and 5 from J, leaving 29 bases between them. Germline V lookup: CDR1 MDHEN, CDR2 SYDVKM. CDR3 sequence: CASRLGPQGAYVVNNEQFF. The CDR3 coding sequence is TGTGCCAGCAGACTTGGGCCACAGGGTGCTTACGTCGTGAACAATGAGCAGTTCTTC. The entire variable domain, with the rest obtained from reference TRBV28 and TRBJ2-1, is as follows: DVKVTQSSRYLVKRTGEKVFLECVQDMDHENMFWYRQDPGLGLRLIYFSYDVKMKEKGDIPEGYSVSREKKERFSLILESASTNQTSMYLCASRLGPQGAYVVNNEQFFGPGTRLTVL.

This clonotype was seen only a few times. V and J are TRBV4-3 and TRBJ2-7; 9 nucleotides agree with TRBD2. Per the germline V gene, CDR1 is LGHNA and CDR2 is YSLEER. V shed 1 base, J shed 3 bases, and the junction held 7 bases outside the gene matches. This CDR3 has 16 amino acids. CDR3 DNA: TGCGCCAGCAGCCAAGTGCTCGGGACTAGCATCTACGAGCAGTACTTC. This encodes CASSQVLGTSIYEQYF.

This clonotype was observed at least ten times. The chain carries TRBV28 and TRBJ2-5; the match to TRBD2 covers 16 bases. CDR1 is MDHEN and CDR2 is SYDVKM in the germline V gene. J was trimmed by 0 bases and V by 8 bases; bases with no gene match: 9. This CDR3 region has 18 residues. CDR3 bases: TGTGCCAGCCTGGGACTAGCGGGAGGGATAAGGTACCAAGAGACCCAGTACTTC. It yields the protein CASLGLAGGIRYQETQYF.

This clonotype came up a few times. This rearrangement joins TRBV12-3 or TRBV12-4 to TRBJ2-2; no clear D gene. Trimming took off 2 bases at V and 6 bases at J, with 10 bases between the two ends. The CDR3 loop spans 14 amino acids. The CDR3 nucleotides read TGTGCCAGCAGTTTACCGACCCCGGCCGGGGAGCTGTTTTTT. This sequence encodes CASSLPTPAGELFF.

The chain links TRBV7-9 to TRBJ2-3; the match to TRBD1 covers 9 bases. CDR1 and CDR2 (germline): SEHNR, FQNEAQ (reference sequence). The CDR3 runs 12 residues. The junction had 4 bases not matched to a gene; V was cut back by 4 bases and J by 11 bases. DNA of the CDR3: TGTGCCAGCAGCTCGCCGGGACAGGGGCAGTATTTT. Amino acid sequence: CASSSPGQGQYF.

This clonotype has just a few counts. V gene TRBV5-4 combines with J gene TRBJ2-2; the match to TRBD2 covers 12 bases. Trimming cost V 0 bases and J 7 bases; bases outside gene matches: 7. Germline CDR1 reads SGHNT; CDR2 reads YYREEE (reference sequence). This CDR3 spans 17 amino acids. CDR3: CASSLELAGGLNGELFF. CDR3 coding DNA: TGTGCCAGCAGCTTGGAGCTAGCGGGAGGGTTGAACGGGGAGCTGTTTTTT.

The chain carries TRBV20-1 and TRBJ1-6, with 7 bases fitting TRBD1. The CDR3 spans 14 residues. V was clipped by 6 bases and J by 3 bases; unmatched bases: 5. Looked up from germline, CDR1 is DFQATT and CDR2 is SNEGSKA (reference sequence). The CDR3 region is CSAQDRHYNSPLHF. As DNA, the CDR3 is TGCAGTGCCCAGGACAGGCACTATAATTCACCCCTCCACTTT.